This T cell receptor (beta chain) was retrieved from a study of cytotoxic CD8 clonotypes in ibrutinib-treated CLL listed by TCRdb under 2021. General notes on the study: The cohort included more than 14 treatment-naive and 11 relapsed/refractory patients; roughly 17 were IGHV unmutated. Of the approximately 90 people in the trial, around 24 had longitudinal samples available. An average of roughly 270,000 productive templates and 94,082 productive rearrangements was obtained per sample. Response samples were taken after a median of 12 months on treatment, ranging from about 6 to 36 months. Cryopreserved peripheral blood mononuclear cells were obtained before treatment, at response, and at either sustained remission or disease progression. Partial responses were observed in approximately 24 patients and complete responses in 2; after a median follow-up of 68 months, remission was maintained in 15 or so patients and progression was observed in some twelve. Patients were still on ibrutinib when every remission and progressive disease sample was collected.

From the cysteine through the phenylalanine, the CDR3 covers 15 amino acids. Only CDR3 DNA remains: 45 bases, in frame from the first base. CDR1 and CDR2 are drawn from the germline V gene: SGHRS, YFSETQ. After removal of 3 bases from V and 2 bases from J, the junction retains 6 bases not matched to a gene. The time point label for this specimen denotes: approximately 25 months on ibrutinib. Approximately 2 micrograms of genomic DNA were extracted from cryopreserved PBMCs for TCR beta library preparation. Longitudinal blood samples from CLL patients on ibrutinib monotherapy were analyzed using high-throughput TCR beta sequencing. The patients took part in an open-label, single-center phase 2 trial of ibrutinib monotherapy. Summary of the overall study and its limitations: At baseline, clonality was higher than in age-matched healthy donors and showed a strong correlation with circulating CD8+ T-cell counts. Sustained-remission and progressing patients did not have matched sampling times, and lymph node repertoires were not examined. An increase in clonality was observed at ibrutinib response, with clonality remaining stable during sustained remission and falling back toward baseline at progression. Public clonotypes were rare and either shrank or stayed stable during treatment, and the rise in clonality at ibrutinib response reflected expansion of private clonotypes.

The goal of deep resolution MiSeq sequencing was a depth between 1 in 1 million and 1 in 200,000 T cells, and coverage averaged 10x per clonotype. The immunoSEQ hsTCRB Kit was used to generate TCR beta libraries. For the original study's pipeline: The data were analyzed with ImmunoSEQ Analyzer and ImmunoSEQ Data Assistant, and V, D and J gene assignments followed IMGT definitions. Clonality was computed as one minus normalized Shannon entropy of productive rearrangement frequencies, ranging from 0 to 1. Only overrepresented clonotypes making up at least 0.05% of the repertoire of each patient were included in the public clonotype analysis. Repertoires from some 14 age-matched healthy donors in immuneACCESS were used as clonality controls. Held by TCRdb, this immuneACCESS table contains in-frame sequences only and omits some clones. Under half of the omission traces to an unresolved V gene where checked; the cause of the rest is unknown. V, J and clone size are taken as reported in that table, and D and trimming were inferred from the DNA itself. Present in this sample are approximately 30,000 clones, around 63% of which were seen just once. The top ten constitute roughly 50% of the sample.

As concerns this clone: Its recognized antigen is unknown. There are no base qualities to consult, and no much larger clone falls within one base.

The specimen was PBMCs, collected after 24 months of ibrutinib treatment. This TCR was sampled from a human donor with chronic lymphocytic leukemia. The receptor chain draws on TRBV5-1 and TRBJ2-3; 7 bases in the junction line up with TRBD1. In nucleotide form, the sequence is TGCGCCAGCAGCTCTGGACAGGTCCTCACAGATACGCAGTATTTT. The resulting protein is CASSSGQVLTDTQYF. When the CDR3 is completed using the reference TRBV5-1 and TRBJ2-3 genes on either side, the full variable domain is KAGVTQTPRYLIKTRGQQVTLSCSPISGHRSVSWYQQTPGQGLQFLFEYFSETQRNKGNFPGRFSGRQFSNSRSEMNVSTLELGDSALYLCASSSGQVLTDTQYFGPGTRLTVL.